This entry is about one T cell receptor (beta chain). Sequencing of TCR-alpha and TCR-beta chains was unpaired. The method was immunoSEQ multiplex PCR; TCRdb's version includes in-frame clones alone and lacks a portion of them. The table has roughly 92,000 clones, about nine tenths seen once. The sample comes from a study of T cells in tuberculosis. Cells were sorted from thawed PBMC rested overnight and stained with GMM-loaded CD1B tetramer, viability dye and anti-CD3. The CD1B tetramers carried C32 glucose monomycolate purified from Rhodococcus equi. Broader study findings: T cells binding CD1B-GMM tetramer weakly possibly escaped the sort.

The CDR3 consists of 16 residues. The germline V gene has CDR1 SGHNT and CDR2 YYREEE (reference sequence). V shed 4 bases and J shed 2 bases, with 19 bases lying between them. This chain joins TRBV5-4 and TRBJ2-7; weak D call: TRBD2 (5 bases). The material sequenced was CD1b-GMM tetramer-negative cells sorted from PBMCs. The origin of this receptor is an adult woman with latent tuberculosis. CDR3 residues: CASSPDRRGTTYEQYF. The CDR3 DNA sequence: TGTGCCAGCAGCCCTGATCGTCGGGGAACCACCTACGAGCAGTACTTC.